Sequencing of this T cell receptor beta chain was carried out in a study of post-analysis software for immune sequencing data. Points from the study as a whole: A few TRBV segments occurring more often in patients than controls included TRBV5-6, TRBV5-1 and TRBV20-1. Diversity measured as normalized Chao1 was significantly lower in multiple sclerosis patients than in controls.

Tagging with unique molecular identifiers was a feature of the TCR beta cDNA libraries. TCRdb ran MiXCR on the PCR reads and lists one entry per CDR3 protein. The data contain 750,000 to 950,000 distinct CDR3 sequences, around 42% of them singletons. The CDR3 has 19 amino acids. Germline V gives CDR1 MGHRA, CDR2 YSYEKL. The trim removed 0 bases at V and 3 bases at J, leaving 14 bases unmatched. About this clonotype: No antigen is known for it.

The receptor's source is a girl between 5 and 17 years old with multiple sclerosis. The sequencing sample was made of blood. The chain has TRBV4-1 and TRBJ1-1, with 9 bases identical to TRBD1. CDR3: CASSQEETGGPRFDTEAFF. DNA of the CDR3: TGCGCCAGCAGCCAAGAAGAGACAGGGGGACCCAGGTTCGACACTGAAGCTTTCTTT.